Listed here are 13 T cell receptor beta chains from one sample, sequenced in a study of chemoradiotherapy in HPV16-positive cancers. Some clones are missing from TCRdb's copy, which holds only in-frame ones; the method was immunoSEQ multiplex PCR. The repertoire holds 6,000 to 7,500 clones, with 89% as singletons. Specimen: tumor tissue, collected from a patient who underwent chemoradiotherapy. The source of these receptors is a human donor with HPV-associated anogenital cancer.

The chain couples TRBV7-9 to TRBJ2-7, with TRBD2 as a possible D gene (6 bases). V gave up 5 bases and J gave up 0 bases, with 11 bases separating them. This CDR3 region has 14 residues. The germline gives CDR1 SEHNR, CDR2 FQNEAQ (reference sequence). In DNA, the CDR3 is TGTGCCAGCAGCCCAGCGGGTTCCTCCTACGAGCAGTACTTC. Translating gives CASSPAGSSYEQYF. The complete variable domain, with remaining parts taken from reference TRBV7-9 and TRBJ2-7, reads DTGVSQNPRHKITKRGQNVTFRCDPISEHNRLYWYRQTLGQGPEFLTYFQNEAQLEKSRLLSDRFSAERPKGSFSTLEIQRTEQGDSAMYLCASSPAGSSYEQYFGPGTRLTVT.

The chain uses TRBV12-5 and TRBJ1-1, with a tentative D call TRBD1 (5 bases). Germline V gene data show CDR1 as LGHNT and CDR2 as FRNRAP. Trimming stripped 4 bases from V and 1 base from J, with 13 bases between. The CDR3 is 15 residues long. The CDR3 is CASGYILTGNTEAFF. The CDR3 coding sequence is TGTGCTAGTGGTTATATACTAACAGGGAACACTGAAGCTTTCTTT.

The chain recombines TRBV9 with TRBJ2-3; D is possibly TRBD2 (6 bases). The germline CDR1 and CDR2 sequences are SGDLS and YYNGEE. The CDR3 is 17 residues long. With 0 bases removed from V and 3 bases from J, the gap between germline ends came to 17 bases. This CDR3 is CASSVARGGAGTDTQYF. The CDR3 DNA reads TGTGCCAGCAGCGTAGCTCGCGGCGGGGCGGGGACAGATACGCAGTATTTT.

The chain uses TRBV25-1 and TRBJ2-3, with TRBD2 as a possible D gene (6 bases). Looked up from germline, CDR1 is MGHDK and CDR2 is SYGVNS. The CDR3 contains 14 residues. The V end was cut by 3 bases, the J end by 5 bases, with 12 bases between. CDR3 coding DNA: TGTGCCAGCAGTGACCCCGGGGGAGGAGATACGCAGTATTTT. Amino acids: CASSDPGGGDTQYF.

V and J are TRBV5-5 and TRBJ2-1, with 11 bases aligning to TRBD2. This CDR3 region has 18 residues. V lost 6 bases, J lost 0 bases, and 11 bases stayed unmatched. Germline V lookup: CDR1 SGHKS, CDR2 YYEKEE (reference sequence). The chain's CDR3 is CASTWGTSGHNSYNEQFF. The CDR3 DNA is TGTGCCAGCACCTGGGGGACTAGCGGACATAACTCCTACAATGAGCAGTTCTTC.

The CDR3 DNA reads TGTGCCAGCAGCGACAGGGGGCTAGCGGGTAATGAGCAGTTCTTC. It encodes CASSDRGLAGNEQFF. The V and J genes are TRBV7-2 and TRBJ2-1; 10 bases are shared with TRBD1. V shed 5 bases, J shed 7 bases, and the junction held 8 bases outside the gene matches. CDR1 and CDR2 from the germline V gene are SGHTA and FQGNSA. This CDR3 is 15 amino acids long. Full variable domain (missing parts from reference TRBV7-2 and TRBJ2-1): GAGVSQSPSNKVTEKGKDVELRCDPISGHTALYWYRQSLGQGLEFLIYFQGNSAPDKSGLPSDRFSAERTGGSVSTLTIQRTQQEDSAVYLCASSDRGLAGNEQFFGPGTRLTVL.

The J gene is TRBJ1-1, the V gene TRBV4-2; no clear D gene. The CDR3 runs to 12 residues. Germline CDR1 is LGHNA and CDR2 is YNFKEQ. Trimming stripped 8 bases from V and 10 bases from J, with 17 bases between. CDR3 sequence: CASRTRNVGAFF. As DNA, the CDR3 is TGTGCCAGCCGAACTAGGAATGTGGGAGCTTTCTTT.

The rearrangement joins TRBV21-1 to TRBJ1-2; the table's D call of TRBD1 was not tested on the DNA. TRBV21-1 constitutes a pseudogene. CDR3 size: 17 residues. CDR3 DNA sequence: TGTGCCAGCAGCAAAAAAGGTACAGGGGGCGGTCTATATGGCTACACCTTC. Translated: CASSKKGTGGGLYGYTF.

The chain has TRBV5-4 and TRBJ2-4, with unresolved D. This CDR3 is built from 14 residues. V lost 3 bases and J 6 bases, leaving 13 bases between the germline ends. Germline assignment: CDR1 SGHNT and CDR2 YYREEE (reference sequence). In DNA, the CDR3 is TGTGCCAGCAGCTCTCGGACCCAGACAAACATTCAGTACTTC. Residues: CASSSRTQTNIQYF.

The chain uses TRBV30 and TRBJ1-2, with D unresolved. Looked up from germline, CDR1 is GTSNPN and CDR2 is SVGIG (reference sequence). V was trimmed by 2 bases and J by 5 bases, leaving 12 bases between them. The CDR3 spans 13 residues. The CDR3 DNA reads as TGTGCCTGGAGTTTTCCCCGGGCTTATGGCTACACCTTC. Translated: CAWSFPRAYGYTF.

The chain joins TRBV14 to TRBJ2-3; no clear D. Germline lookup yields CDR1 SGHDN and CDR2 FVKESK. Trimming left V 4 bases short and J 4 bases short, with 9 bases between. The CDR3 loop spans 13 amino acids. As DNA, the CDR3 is TGTGCCAGCAGCCGGATCAGTGCAGATACGCAGTATTTT. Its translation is CASSRISADTQYF. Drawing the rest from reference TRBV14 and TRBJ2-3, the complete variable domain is EAGVTQFPSHSVIEKGQTVTLRCDPISGHDNLYWYRRVMGKEIKFLLHFVKESKQDESGMPNNRFLAERTGGTYSTLKVQPAELEDSGVYFCASSRISADTQYFGPGTRLTVL.

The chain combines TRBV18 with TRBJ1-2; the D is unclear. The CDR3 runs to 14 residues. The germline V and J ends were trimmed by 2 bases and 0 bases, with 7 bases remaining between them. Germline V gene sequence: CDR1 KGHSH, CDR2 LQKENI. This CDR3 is CASSPSDTNYGYTF. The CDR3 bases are TGTGCCAGCTCACCAAGCGATACTAACTATGGCTACACCTTC.

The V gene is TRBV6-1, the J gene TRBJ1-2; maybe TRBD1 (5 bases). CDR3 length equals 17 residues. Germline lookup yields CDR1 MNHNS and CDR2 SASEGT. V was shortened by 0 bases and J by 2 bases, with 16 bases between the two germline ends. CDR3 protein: CASSEALLSGGNYGYTF. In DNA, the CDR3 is TGTGCCAGCAGTGAAGCGCTATTGTCGGGGGGGAACTATGGCTACACCTTC.